The present T cell receptor beta chain was sequenced within a study of shared clonotypes between healthy human individuals. Study-level findings and limits: A generally larger estimated richness was seen in naive subsets than in memory subsets. Among non-shared clonotypes, generation probabilities were lower than among those shared by all four donors.

On sorted subsets, replicate PCRs used approximately 200 ng DNA, or about 30,000 T cell genomes. The repertoire was sequenced with immunoSEQ multiplex PCR; TCRdb's copy has only in-frame clones and lacks some. Here the sample spans about 1,800,000 clones, about 95% being singletons. The sample holds one count of this clone. The antigen remains unidentified. It was CD45RO-negative cells, positively selected for CCR7, that made up naive CD8 cells, with terminally differentiated effector memory CD45RA+ cells excluded. The source is a man between 18 and 35 years old in good health. Sequencing input: naive CD8+ T cells sorted from blood.

The CDR3 loop reads CATSRGDEDYEQYF. The CDR3 DNA is TGTGCCACCAGCAGGGGGGACGAGGATTACGAGCAGTACTTC. The chain uses TRBV15 and TRBJ2-7; the D call may be TRBD1 or TRBD2 (5 bases each). V lost 3 bases to trimming and J lost 4 bases, with 13 bases between them. The CDR3 runs 14 residues. Germline V gene sequence: CDR1 LNHNV, CDR2 YYDKDF (reference sequence).